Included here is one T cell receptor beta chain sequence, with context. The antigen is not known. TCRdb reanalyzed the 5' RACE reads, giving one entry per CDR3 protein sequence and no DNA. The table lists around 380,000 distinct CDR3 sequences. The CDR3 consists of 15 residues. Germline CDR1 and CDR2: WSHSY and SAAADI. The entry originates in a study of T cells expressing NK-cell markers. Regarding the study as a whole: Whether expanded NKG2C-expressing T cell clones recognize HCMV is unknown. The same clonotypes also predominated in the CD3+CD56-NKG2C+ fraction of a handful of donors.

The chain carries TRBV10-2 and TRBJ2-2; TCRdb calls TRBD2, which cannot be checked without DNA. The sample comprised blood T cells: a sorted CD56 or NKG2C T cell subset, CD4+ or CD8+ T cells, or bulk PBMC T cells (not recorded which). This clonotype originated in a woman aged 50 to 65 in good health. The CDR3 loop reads CASSAGLAGAGELFF.